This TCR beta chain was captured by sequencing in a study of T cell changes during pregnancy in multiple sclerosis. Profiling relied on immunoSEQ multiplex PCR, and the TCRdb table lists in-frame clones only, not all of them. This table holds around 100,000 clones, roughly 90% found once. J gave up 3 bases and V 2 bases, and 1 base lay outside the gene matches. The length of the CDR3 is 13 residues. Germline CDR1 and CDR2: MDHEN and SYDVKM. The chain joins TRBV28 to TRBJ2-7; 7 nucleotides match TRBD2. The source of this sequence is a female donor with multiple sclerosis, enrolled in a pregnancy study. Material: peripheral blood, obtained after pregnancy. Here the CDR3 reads CASSLGGVYEQYF. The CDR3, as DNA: TGTGCCAGCAGTTTAGGGGGGGTCTACGAGCAGTACTTC.